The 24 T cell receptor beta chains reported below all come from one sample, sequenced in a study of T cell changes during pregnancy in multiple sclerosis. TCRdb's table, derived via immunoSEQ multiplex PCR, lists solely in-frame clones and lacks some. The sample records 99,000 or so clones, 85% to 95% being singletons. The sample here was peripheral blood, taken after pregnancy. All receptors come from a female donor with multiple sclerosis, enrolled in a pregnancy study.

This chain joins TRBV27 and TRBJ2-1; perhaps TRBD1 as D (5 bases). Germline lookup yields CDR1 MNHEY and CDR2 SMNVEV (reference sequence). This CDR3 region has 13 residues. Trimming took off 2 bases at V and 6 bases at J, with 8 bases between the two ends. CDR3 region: CASSLSRGNEQFF. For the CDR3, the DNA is TGTGCCAGCAGTTTAAGTAGGGGCAATGAGCAGTTCTTC.

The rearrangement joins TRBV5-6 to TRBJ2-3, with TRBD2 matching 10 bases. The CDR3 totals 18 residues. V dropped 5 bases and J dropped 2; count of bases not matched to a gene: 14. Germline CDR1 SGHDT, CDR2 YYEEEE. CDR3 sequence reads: CASSLPGLAMRNTDTQYF. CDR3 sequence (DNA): TGTGCCAGCAGTTTACCGGGACTAGCGATGCGGAACACAGATACGCAGTATTTT.

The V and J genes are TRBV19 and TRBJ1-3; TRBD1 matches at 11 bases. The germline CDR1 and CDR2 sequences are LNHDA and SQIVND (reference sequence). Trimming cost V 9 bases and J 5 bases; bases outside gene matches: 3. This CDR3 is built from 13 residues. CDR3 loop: CASGQGARNTIYF. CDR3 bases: TGTGCCAGCGGACAGGGGGCAAGAAACACCATATATTTT.

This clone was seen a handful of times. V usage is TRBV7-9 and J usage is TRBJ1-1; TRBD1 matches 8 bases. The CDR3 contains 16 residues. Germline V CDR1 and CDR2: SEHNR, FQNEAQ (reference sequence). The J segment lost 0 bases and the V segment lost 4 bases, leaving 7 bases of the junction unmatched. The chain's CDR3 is CASSWRDRGMNTEAFF. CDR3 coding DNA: TGTGCCAGCAGCTGGAGAGACAGGGGCATGAACACTGAAGCTTTCTTT.

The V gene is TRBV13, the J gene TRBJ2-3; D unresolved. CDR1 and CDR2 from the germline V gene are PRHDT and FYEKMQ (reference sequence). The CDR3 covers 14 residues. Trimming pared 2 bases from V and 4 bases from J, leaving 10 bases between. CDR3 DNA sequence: TGTGCCAGCAGCTTAAGGCTAGAAGCAGATACGCAGTATTTT. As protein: CASSLRLEADTQYF.

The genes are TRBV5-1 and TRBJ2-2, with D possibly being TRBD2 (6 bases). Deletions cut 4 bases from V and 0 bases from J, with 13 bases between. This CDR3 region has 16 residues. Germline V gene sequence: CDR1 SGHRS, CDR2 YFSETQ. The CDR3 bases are TGCGCCAGCAGCCCGGGACTTATAACGAACACCGGGGAGCTGTTTTTT. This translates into CASSPGLITNTGELFF.

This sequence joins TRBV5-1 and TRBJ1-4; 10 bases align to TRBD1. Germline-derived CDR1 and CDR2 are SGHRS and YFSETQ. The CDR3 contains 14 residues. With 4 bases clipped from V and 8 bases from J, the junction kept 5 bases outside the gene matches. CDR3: CASSGTGAEEKLFF. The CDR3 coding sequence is TGCGCCAGCAGCGGGACAGGGGCGGAGGAAAAACTGTTTTTT. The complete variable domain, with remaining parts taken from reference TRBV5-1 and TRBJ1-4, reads KAGVTQTPRYLIKTRGQQVTLSCSPISGHRSVSWYQQTPGQGLQFLFEYFSETQRNKGNFPGRFSGRQFSNSRSEMNVSTLELGDSALYLCASSGTGAEEKLFFGSGTQLSVL.

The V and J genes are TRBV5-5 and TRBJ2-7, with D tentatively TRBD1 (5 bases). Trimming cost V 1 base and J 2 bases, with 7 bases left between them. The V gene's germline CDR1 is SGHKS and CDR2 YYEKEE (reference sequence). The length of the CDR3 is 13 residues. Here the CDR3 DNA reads TGTGCCAGCAGCTTGACAGGCACCTACGAGCAGTACTTC. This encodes CASSLTGTYEQYF.

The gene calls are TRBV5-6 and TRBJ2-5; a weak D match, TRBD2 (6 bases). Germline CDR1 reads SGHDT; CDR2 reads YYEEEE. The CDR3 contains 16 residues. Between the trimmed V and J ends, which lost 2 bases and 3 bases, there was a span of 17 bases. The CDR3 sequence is CASSLRGTLGEETQYF. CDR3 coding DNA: TGTGCCAGCAGCTTACGGGGGACCCTGGGGGAAGAGACCCAGTACTTC. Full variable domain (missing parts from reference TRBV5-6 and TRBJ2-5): DAGVTQSPTHLIKTRGQQVTLRCSPKSGHDTVSWYQQALGQGPQFIFQYYEEEERQRGNFPDRFSGHQFPNYSSELNVNALLLGDSALYLCASSLRGTLGEETQYFGPGTRLLVL.

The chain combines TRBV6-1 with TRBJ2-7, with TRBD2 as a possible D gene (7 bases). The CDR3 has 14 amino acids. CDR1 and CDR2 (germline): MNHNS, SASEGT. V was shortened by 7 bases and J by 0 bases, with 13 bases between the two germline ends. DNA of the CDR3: TGTGCCAGCATCAGGGGAGGGAGCTCCTACGAGCAGTACTTC. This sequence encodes CASIRGGSSYEQYF.

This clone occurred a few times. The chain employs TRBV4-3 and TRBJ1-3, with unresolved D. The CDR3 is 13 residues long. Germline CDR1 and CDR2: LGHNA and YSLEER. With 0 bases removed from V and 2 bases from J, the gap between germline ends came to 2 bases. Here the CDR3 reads CASSQDTGNTIYF. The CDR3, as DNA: TGCGCCAGCAGCCAAGATACTGGAAACACCATATATTTT.

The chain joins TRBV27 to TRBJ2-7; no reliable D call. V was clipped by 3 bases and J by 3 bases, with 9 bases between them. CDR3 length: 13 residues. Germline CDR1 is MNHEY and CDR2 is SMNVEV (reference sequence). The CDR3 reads CASSFRGYYEQYF. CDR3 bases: TGTGCCAGCAGTTTTCGCGGATACTACGAGCAGTACTTC.

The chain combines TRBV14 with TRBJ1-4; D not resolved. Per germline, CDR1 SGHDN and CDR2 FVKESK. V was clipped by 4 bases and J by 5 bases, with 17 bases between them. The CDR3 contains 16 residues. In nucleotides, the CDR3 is TGTGCCAGCAGCCCAAGGGAGGGAGAACTGAATGAAAAACTGTTTTTT. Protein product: CASSPREGELNEKLFF.

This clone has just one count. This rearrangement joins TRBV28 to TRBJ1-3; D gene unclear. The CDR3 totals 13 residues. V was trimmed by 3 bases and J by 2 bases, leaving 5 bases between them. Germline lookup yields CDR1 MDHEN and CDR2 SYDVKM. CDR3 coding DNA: TGTGCCAGCAGTTTGGCAGCTGGAAACACCATATATTTT. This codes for CASSLAAGNTIYF.

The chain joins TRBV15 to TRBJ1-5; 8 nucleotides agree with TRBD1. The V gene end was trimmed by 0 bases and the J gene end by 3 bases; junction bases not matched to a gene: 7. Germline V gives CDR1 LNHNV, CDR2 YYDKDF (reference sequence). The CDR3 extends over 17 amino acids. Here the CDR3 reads CATSRDRAGGPNQPQHF. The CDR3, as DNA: TGTGCCACCAGCAGAGATAGGGCAGGGGGCCCCAATCAGCCCCAGCATTTT.

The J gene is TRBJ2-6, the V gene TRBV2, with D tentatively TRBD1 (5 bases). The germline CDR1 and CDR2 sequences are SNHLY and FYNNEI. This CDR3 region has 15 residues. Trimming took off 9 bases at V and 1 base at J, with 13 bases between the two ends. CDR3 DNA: TGTGCCAGTTCTACTCAGGGTTCTGGGGCCAACGTCCTGACTTTC. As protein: CASSTQGSGANVLTF.

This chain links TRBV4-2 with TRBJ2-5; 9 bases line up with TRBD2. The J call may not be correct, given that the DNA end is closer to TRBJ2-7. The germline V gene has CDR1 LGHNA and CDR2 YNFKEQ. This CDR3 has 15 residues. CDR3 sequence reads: CASSQRREGRYEQYF. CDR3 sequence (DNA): TGTGCCAGCAGCCAGAGGCGGGAGGGCCGATACGAGCAGTACTTC.

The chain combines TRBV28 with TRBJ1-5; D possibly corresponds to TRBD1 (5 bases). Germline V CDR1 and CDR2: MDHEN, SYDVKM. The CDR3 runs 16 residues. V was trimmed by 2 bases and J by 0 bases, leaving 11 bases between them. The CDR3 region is CASSLGNRYSNQPQHF. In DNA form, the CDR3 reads TGTGCCAGCAGTTTAGGGAACAGGTATAGCAATCAGCCCCAGCATTTT.

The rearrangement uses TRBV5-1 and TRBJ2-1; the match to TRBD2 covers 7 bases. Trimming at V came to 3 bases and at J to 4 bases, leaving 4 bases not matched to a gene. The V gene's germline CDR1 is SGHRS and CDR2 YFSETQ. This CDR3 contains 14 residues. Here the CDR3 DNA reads TGCGCCAGCAGCTCAGGACTAGATTACAATGAGCAGTTCTTC. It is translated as CASSSGLDYNEQFF.

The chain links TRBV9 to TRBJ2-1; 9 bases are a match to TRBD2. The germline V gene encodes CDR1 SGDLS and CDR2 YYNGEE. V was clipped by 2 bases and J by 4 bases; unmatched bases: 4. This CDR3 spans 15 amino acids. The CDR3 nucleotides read TGTGCCAGCAGCGTGTCGACTAGCGGATACAATGAGCAGTTCTTC. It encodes CASSVSTSGYNEQFF.

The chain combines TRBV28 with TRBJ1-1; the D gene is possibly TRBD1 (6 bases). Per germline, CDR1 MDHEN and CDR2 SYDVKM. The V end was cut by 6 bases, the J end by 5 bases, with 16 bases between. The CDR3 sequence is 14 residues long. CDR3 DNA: TGTGCCAGCAGGGACGGGCAGGGGTCTACTGAAGCTTTCTTT. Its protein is CASRDGQGSTEAFF.

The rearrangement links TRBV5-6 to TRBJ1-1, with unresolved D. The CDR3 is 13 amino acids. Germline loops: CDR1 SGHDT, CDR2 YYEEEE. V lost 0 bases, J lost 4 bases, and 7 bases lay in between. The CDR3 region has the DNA TGTGCCAGCAGCTTGGGCGGTTCCACTGAAGCTTTCTTT. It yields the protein CASSLGGSTEAFF. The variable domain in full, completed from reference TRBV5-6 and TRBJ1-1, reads DAGVTQSPTHLIKTRGQQVTLRCSPKSGHDTVSWYQQALGQGPQFIFQYYEEEERQRGNFPDRFSGHQFPNYSSELNVNALLLGDSALYLCASSLGGSTEAFFGQGTRLTVV.

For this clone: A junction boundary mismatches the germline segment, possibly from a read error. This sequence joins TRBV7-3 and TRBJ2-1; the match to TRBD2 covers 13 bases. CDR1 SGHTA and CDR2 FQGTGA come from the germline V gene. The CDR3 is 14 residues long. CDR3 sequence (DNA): TGTGCCAGCAGCCCCTCCTCCACTAGCGGGAGGGAGATCTTC. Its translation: CASSPSSTSGREIF.

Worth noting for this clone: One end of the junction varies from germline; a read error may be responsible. The CDR3 DNA reads TGCGGGACTGGACTTGGGGAGCAGTACTTC. Its protein product is CGTGLGEQYF. This chain links TRBV28 with TRBJ2-7, with D possibly being TRBD2 (6 bases). This CDR3 region has 10 residues. Germline lookup yields CDR1 MDHEN and CDR2 SYDVKM.